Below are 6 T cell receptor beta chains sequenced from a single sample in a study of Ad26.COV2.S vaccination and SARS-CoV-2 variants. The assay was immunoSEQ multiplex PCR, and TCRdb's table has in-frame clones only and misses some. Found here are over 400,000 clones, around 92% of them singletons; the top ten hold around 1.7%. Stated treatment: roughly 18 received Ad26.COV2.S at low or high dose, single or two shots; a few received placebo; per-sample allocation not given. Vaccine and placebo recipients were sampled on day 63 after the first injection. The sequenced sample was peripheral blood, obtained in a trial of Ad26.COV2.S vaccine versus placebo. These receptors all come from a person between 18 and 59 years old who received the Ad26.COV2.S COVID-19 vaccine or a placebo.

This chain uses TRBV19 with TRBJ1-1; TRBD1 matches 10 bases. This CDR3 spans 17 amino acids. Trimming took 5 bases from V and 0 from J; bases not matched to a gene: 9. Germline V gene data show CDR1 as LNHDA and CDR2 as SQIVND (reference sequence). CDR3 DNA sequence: TGTGCCAGTAGTCCAGACAGGGGGCAAGCGGTGAACACTGAAGCTTTCTTT. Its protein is CASSPDRGQAVNTEAFF.

The chain's CDR3 is CASSLTEYYGYTF. CDR3 in DNA: TGCGCCAGCAGCCTGACAGAATACTATGGCTACACCTTC. V is TRBV5-1 and J is TRBJ1-2, with a possible D match to TRBD1 (5 bases). Germline loops: CDR1 SGHRS, CDR2 YFSETQ. The CDR3 runs to 13 residues. V lost 4 bases and J 3 bases, leaving 10 bases between the germline ends.

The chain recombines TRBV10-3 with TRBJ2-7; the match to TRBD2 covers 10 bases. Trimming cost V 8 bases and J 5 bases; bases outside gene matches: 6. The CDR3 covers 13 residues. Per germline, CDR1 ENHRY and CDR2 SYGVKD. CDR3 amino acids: CAIAGTSVDEQYF. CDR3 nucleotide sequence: TGTGCCATCGCCGGGACTAGCGTCGACGAGCAGTACTTC.

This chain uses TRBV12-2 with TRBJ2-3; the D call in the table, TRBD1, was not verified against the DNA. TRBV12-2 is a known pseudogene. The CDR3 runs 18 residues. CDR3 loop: CASPKKARDTTGTDTQYF. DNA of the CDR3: TGTGCAAGTCCCAAGAAGGCTAGGGACACCACCGGCACAGATACGCAGTATTTT.

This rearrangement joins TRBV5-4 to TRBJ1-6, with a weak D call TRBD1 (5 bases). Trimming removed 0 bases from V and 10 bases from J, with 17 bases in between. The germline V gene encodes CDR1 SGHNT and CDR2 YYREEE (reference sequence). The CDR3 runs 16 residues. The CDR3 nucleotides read TGTGCCAGCAGCTTGGGGGCGGGGGAGCGACGGTCACCCCTCCACTTT. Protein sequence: CASSLGAGERRSPLHF.

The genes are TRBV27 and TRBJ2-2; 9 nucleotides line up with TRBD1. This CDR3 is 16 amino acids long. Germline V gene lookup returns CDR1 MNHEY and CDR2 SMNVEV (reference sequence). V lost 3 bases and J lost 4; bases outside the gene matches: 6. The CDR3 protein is CASSLTGTGLTGELFF. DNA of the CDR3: TGTGCCAGCAGTTTGACCGGGACAGGGCTCACCGGGGAGCTGTTTTTT.